Presented here are 3 T cell receptor beta chains from one specimen sequenced in a study of identifying expanded T cells in peripheral blood. Clones were sequenced by immunoSEQ multiplex PCR, and TCRdb holds only the in-frame ones, with some missing. In the table there are 100,000 to 110,000 clones, 80% to 90% of which are singletons. The specimen was blood. The receptors here all came from a person aged 18 to 70 in good health.

The chain uses TRBV5-6 and TRBJ2-7, with 11 bases fitting TRBD1. Germline-derived CDR1 and CDR2 are SGHDT and YYEEEE. V was pared by 4 bases and J by 7 bases, with 13 bases of the junction left unmatched. This CDR3 has 16 amino acids. CDR3 sequence reads: CASSRNPGQGVREQYF. The CDR3 region has the DNA TGTGCCAGCAGCCGGAACCCGGGACAGGGGGTACGGGAGCAGTACTTC.

The chain is built from TRBV5-1 and TRBJ2-7; the D is unclear. The CDR3 totals 12 residues. Trimming pared 4 bases from V and 3 bases from J, leaving 8 bases between. The V gene's germline CDR1 is SGHRS and CDR2 YFSETQ. The CDR3 protein is CASSPNSYEQYF. CDR3 in DNA: TGCGCCAGCAGCCCTAACAGCTACGAGCAGTACTTC.

This chain connects TRBV5-7 to TRBJ2-5; 9 bases map to TRBD1. The J call may be wrong; the DNA end is better matched by TRBJ2-7. TRBV5-7 is placed among ORFs of uncertain function. The CDR3 runs to 16 residues. The CDR3 region has the DNA TGTGCCAGCAGCTTGGGAATCAGGGACAGGGCCTACGAGCAGTACTTC. Residues: CASSLGIRDRAYEQYF.